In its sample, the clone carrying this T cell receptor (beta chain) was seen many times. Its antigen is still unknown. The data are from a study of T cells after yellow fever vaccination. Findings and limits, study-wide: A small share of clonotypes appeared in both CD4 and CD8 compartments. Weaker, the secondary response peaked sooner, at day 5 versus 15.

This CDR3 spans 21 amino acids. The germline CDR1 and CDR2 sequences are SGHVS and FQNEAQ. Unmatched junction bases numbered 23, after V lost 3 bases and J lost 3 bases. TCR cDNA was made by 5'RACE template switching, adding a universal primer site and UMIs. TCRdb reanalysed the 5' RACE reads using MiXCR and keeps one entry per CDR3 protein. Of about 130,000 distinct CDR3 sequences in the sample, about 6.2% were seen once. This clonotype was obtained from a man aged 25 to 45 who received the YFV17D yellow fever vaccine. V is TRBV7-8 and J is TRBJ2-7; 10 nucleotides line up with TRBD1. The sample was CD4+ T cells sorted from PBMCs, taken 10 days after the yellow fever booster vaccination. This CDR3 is CASSFRTGGTYYTPQNYEQYF. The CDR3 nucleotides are TGTGCCAGCAGCTTTCGGACAGGGGGTACCTACTACACACCGCAAAACTACGAGCAGTACTTC. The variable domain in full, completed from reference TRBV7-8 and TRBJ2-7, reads GAGVSQSPRYKVAKRGQDVALRCDPISGHVSLFWYQQALGQGPEFLTYFQNEAQLDKSGLPSDRFFAERPEGSVSTLKIQRTQQEDSAVYLCASSFRTGGTYYTPQNYEQYFGPGTRLTVT.